This T cell receptor beta chain was retrieved from a study of control samples from healthy donors and cancer patients (dated by TCRdb to about 2020). Counted from cysteine to phenylalanine, this CDR3 has 12 amino acids. Only CDR3 DNA is held: 36 bases, read in frame from base 1. CDR1 and CDR2 are drawn from the germline V gene (reference sequence): GTSNPN, SVGIG. V loses 5 bases of germline sequence and J loses 3 bases, and the interval between the two ends is 11 bases. The library was produced with the immunoSEQ multiplex PCR assay. As stored in TCRdb, this immuneACCESS dataset retains in-frame rearrangements with V and J assigned. A fraction of the clones does not appear; measured against another copy, unresolved V genes explain less than half of the discrepancy, and the remainder lacks a known reason. Counted in this sample were 100,000 or so clones; just over 90% of them appeared once. The top ten hold nearly 0.95% of the sample.

Concerning this clone: The target of this receptor is not known. The input lacks base qualities; no much larger clone sits a single base away.

The material sequenced was blood. Recombination joined TRBV30 with TRBJ2-7; TRBD1 could be the D gene, as 6 bases match. This receptor was obtained from a woman aged 25 to 45 in good health. The CDR3 is CAWGGQFYEQYF. The nucleotide sequence is given as TGTGCCTGGGGAGGACAGTTCTACGAGCAGTACTTC.